The 10 T cell receptor beta chains in this list originate from one sample, sequenced in a study of post-analysis software for immune sequencing data. Points from the study as a whole: Compared with controls, patients had more of about 5 TRBV segments, including TRBV5-6, TRBV5-1 and TRBV20-1.

TCR beta cDNA libraries included unique molecular identifiers. TCRdb redid the calling of the PCR reads with MiXCR, one entry per CDR3 protein. In the table there are about 770,000 distinct CDR3 sequences, under 60% of which are singletons. For these receptors, no antigen is known. Sequenced sample: blood. These receptors were taken from a girl aged 10 to 17 with multiple sclerosis.

A few counts support this clonotype. The DNA of the CDR3 is TGTGCCAGCAGCTTAGGGGGCGCGGCCTCCTACGAGCAGTACTTC. Residues: CASSLGGAASYEQYF. The chain links TRBV7-9 to TRBJ2-7, with a possible D match to TRBD1 (5 bases). CDR1 SEHNR and CDR2 FQNEAQ come from the germline V gene (reference sequence). The CDR3 consists of 15 residues. V was cut by 1 base and J by 0 bases, with 10 bases left in between.

This clonotype has a handful of counts. CDR3 sequence reads: CASSIGLAGVPDTQYF. CDR3 bases: TGCGCCAGCAGCATAGGACTAGCGGGCGTGCCAGATACGCAGTATTTT. The chain links TRBV5-1 to TRBJ2-3, with TRBD2 matching 11 bases. V gave up 4 bases and J gave up 4 bases; unmatched junction bases: 8. The germline CDR1 and CDR2 sequences are SGHRS and YFSETQ. The CDR3 is made up of 16 amino acids.

This clonotype was seen only a few times. The gene calls are TRBV7-2 and TRBJ2-6, with unresolved D. Trimming stripped 4 bases from V and 2 bases from J, with 9 bases between. The CDR3 is 15 amino acids. CDR1 and CDR2 (germline): SGHTA, FQGNSA. Written as DNA, the CDR3 is TGTGCCAGCAGCTCGGATGGCCCTGGGGCCAACGTCCTGACTTTC. Encoded protein: CASSSDGPGANVLTF.

This chain connects TRBV20-1 to TRBJ1-4, with 9 bases matching TRBD1. Trimming at V came to 6 bases and at J to 7 bases, leaving 9 bases not matched to a gene. The germline gives CDR1 DFQATT, CDR2 SNEGSKA (reference sequence). The CDR3 consists of 14 residues. For the CDR3, the DNA is TGCAGTGCGTTGACCGGGACAGGGAGTGAAAAACTGTTTTTT. It specifies CSALTGTGSEKLFF.

The J gene is TRBJ1-1, the V gene TRBV12-3 or TRBV12-4, with a weak D call TRBD1 (6 bases). CDR3 length equals 12 residues. Trimming removed 1 base at V and 12 bases at J, with 12 bases between. CDR3 in amino acids: CASSLGQAMPFF. The CDR3 DNA sequence: TGTGCCAGCAGTTTAGGACAGGCTATGCCTTTCTTT.

V gene TRBV7-2 combines with J gene TRBJ2-1; the match to TRBD2 covers 12 bases. Looked up from germline, CDR1 is SGHTA and CDR2 is FQGNSA. Trimming cost V 1 base and J 1 base; bases outside gene matches: 8. This CDR3 is built from 19 residues. The CDR3 DNA is TGTGCCAGCAGCTTAGTAGGGCTAGCGGGAGGGTTATCCTACAATGAGCAGTTCTTC. It codes for CASSLVGLAGGLSYNEQFF.

This chain joins TRBV7-8 and TRBJ1-5; D is unclear. CDR3 length: 18 residues. V was clipped by 1 base and J by 6 bases, with 22 bases between them. The germline V gene has CDR1 SGHVS and CDR2 FQNEAQ. CDR3: CASSLVRSAEKSFQPQHF. In nucleotides, the CDR3 is TGTGCCAGCAGCTTAGTGCGTTCTGCGGAGAAGTCGTTTCAGCCCCAGCATTTT.

This clonotype was seen more than once but under ten times. This chain uses TRBV11-2 with TRBJ1-5, with a weak D call TRBD1 (6 bases). Per the germline V gene, CDR1 is SGHAT and CDR2 is FQNNGV. This CDR3 region has 14 residues. Between the trimmed V and J ends, which lost 1 base and 5 bases, there was a span of 9 bases. CDR3 in amino acids: CASSLGAGDQPQHF. CDR3 bases: TGTGCCAGCAGCTTAGGGGCAGGGGATCAGCCCCAGCATTTT.

The chain has TRBV7-9 and TRBJ2-3, with 10 bases fitting TRBD2. This CDR3 has 13 amino acids. Looked up from germline, CDR1 is SEHNR and CDR2 is FQNEAQ (reference sequence). V lost 6 bases to trimming and J lost 13 bases; unmatched junction nucleotides: 10. In DNA form, the CDR3 reads TGTGCCAGCAGAGAAGAGCGGGGGGGAGAGGAGTATTTT. Translating gives CASREERGGEEYF.

In this sample, this clonotype turned up a few times. This chain joins TRBV6-5 and TRBJ2-7, with a weak D call TRBD2 (6 bases). V lost 6 bases and J lost 0, with 15 bases in between. CDR1 and CDR2 (germline): MNHEY, SVGAGI. The CDR3 runs 15 residues. The CDR3 reads CASRGLGGRSYEQYF. Here the CDR3 DNA reads TGTGCCAGCAGAGGCCTCGGGGGTCGCTCCTACGAGCAGTACTTC.